The 5 T cell receptor beta chains presented below share a single source sample, sequenced in a study of blood T cell repertoires in COVID-19. The method was immunoSEQ multiplex PCR; TCRdb's version includes in-frame clones alone and lacks a portion of them. The profile shows 300,000 to 400,000 clones, 86% of them singletons. The sample consisted of peripheral blood. The receptors originated from a woman aged 60-70 years with COVID-19, enrolled during active disease.

As concerns this clone: Relative to the germline gene, one junction end is altered; a read error may explain this. J is TRBJ1-6 and V is TRBV25-1; the D is unclear. CDR3 length equals 13 residues. CDR1 is MGHDK, CDR2 SYGVNS, per germline. For the CDR3, the DNA is TGTGCCAGCAGTGGGTCCTATTATTCACCCCTCCACTTT. Amino acids: CASSGSYYSPLHF.

This chain links TRBV6-6 with TRBJ1-1; the D gene is possibly TRBD1 (5 bases). Germline-derived CDR1 and CDR2 are MNHNY and SVGAGI (reference sequence). V shed 4 bases and J shed 1 base, with 10 bases lying between them. The CDR3 covers 14 residues. Here the CDR3 DNA reads TGTGCCAGCAGTTCGGGGGGGGAGAACACTGAAGCTTTCTTT. Its translation is CASSSGGENTEAFF.

The genes are TRBV5-6 and TRBJ2-5; 9 nucleotides match TRBD1. The V and J ends lost 1 base and 3 bases, in that order; junction bases with no gene match: 4. Germline values: CDR1 SGHDT, CDR2 YYEEEE. The CDR3 extends over 15 amino acids. The CDR3 sequence: CASSLIGQGKETQYF. DNA for the CDR3: TGTGCCAGCAGCTTGATTGGACAGGGGAAAGAGACCCAGTACTTC.

The chain has TRBV5-1 and TRBJ1-4, with 10 bases lining up with TRBD1. Germline CDR1 is SGHRS and CDR2 is YFSETQ. V shed 5 bases and J 6 bases; nucleotides not matched to a gene: 4. The CDR3 spans 14 residues. CDR3 in amino acids: CASRTGTGDEKLFF. The DNA of the CDR3 is TGCGCCAGCAGAACCGGGACAGGGGATGAAAAACTGTTTTTT.

In nucleotides, the CDR3 is TGTGCCAGCAGCAGCAGGCTAGCGGGGGTCCCCGAGACCCAGTACTTC. Translating gives CASSSRLAGVPETQYF. The gene calls are TRBV5-6 and TRBJ2-5; 10 bases agree with TRBD2. Germline V CDR1 and CDR2: SGHDT, YYEEEE. V was clipped by 4 bases and J by 5 bases; unmatched bases: 11. The CDR3 contains 16 residues. The full variable domain, rest sourced from reference TRBV5-6 and TRBJ2-5, is DAGVTQSPTHLIKTRGQQVTLRCSPKSGHDTVSWYQQALGQGPQFIFQYYEEEERQRGNFPDRFSGHQFPNYSSELNVNALLLGDSALYLCASSSRLAGVPETQYFGPGTRLLVL.